This T cell receptor beta chain was observed in a study of T cell clones after liver transplantation. Study-level background: Liver transplant recipients had immunosuppression withdrawal attempted within 2 years. A pre-transplant mixed lymphocyte reaction with TCRbeta sequencing defined graft-donor-reactive clones followed in post-transplant blood. Third-party-reactive TCRbeta sequences from pre-transplant mixed lymphocyte reactions served as antigen-independent comparators.

Study outcomes and limitations: In a couple of subjects, few donor cells limited the measurable donor-reactive repertoire.

Notes on this clone: Its target is unknown.

This CDR3 contains 14 residues. The germline V gene encodes CDR1 SGDLS and CDR2 YYNGEE. Trimming removed 3 bases from V and 8 bases from J, with 15 bases in between. Data came from immunoSEQ multiplex PCR; TCRdb stores just in-frame clones and leaves some out. Of roughly 72,000 clones listed, approximately 81% are singletons. Sequencing used CD4+ T cells from blood, obtained around 50 months after liver transplant. The chain is built from TRBV9 and TRBJ2-1; D is unresolved. This clonotype originated in a human patient who received a liver transplant. The graft donor may have given rise to some T cells. The CDR3: CASSENVLVHEQFF. The CDR3 bases are TGTGCCAGCAGCGAAAACGTCCTGGTCCATGAGCAGTTCTTC.